The entry that follows covers one TCR beta chain sequence. The sample comes from a study of shared clonotypes between healthy human individuals. The CDR3 has 17 amino acids. Germline V gene lookup returns CDR1 SGHAT and CDR2 FQNNGV. V gave up 4 bases and J gave up 5 bases, with 23 bases separating them. In the original workflow: Without quality scores, immunoSEQ junctional reads could not be filtered like full-length reads. Sequenced by immunoSEQ multiplex PCR; TCRdb stores in-frame clones only, minus some. That table gives V, J and clone size, and the DNA gave D and trimming. This sample carries 1.5 million to 1.9 million clones, under 99% of them seen once, and the ten largest clones take less than 0.55%.

The sample taken for sequencing was naive CD4+ T cells sorted from blood. Specified subset: CD45RA+ positively selected. The TCR was taken from a man younger than 40 in good health. The rearrangement joins TRBV11-2 to TRBJ2-5; possible D gene TRBD1, 7 bases. The CDR3 reads CASSSQAGGRRGETQYF. The CDR3 coding sequence is TGTGCCAGCAGCTCCCAAGCAGGGGGGCGCCGGGGGGAGACCCAGTACTTC.